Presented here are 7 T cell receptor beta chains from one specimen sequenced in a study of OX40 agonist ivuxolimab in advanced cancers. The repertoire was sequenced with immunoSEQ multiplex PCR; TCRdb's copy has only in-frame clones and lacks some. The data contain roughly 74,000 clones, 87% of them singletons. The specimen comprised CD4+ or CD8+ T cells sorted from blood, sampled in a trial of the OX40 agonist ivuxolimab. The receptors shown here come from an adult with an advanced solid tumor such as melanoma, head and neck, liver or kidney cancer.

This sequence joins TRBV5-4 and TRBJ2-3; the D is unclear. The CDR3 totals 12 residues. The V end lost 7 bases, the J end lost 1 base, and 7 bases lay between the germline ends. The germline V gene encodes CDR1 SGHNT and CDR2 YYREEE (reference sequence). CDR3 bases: TGTGCCAGCCGACACGGCACAGATACGCAGTATTTT. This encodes CASRHGTDTQYF.

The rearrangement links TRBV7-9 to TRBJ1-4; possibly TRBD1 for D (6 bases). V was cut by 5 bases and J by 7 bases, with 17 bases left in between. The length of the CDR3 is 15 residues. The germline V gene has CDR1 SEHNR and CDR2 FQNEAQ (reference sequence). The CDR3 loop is CASSPIGGRGEKLFF. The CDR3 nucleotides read TGTGCCAGCAGCCCCATCGGGGGGCGCGGTGAAAAACTGTTTTTT.

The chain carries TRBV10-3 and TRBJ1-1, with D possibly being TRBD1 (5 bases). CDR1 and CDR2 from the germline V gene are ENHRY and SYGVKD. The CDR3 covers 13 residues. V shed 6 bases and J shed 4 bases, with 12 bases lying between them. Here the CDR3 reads CAIRKDQGTEAFF. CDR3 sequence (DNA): TGTGCCATCAGGAAGGATCAGGGCACTGAAGCTTTCTTT.

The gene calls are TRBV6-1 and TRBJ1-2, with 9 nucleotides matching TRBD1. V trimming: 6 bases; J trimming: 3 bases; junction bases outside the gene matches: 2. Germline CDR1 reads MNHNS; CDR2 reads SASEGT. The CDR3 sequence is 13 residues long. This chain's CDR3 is CASRDRGYYGYTF. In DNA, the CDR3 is TGTGCCAGCAGGGACAGGGGATACTATGGCTACACCTTC.

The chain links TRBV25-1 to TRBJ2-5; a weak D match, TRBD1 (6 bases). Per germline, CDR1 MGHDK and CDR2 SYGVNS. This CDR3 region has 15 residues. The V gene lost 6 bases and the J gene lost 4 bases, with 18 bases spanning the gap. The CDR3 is CASSSFGGAGETQYF. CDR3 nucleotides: TGTGCCAGCAGCAGCTTTGGGGGCGCGGGAGAGACCCAGTACTTC.

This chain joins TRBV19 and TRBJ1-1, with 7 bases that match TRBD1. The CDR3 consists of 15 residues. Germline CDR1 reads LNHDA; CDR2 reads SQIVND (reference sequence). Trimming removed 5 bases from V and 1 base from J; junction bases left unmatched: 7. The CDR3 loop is CASSFRQGRNTEAFF. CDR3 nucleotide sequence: TGTGCCAGTAGTTTTCGACAGGGAAGGAACACTGAAGCTTTCTTT.

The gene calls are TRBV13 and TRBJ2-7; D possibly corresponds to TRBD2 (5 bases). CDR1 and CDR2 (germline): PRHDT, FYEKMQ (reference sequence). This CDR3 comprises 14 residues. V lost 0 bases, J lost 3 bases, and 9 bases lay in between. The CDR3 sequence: CASSLGGGNYEQYF. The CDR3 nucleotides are TGTGCCAGCAGCTTAGGTGGAGGCAACTACGAGCAGTACTTC.